Sequencing of this TCR beta chain was carried out in a study of blood T cell repertoires in COVID-19. Study background: From the United States, Italy and Spain came samples of acute and convalescent COVID-19. Nucleic acid was either cDNA or gDNA, and it came from T cells, B-cell-depleted T cells, or PBMCs.

In the source study's methods: Researchers report that nucleated cell counts were estimated from reference gene primer amplification. Some clones are missing from TCRdb's copy, which holds only in-frame ones; the method was immunoSEQ multiplex PCR. V and J calls plus clone size are reproduced from that table; the DNA served to infer D and trimming. Here the sample spans about 200,000 clones, around nine tenths being singletons. Germline CDR1 reads WSHSY; CDR2 reads SAAADI. The V end lost 8 bases, the J end lost 5 bases, and 13 bases lay between the germline ends. The CDR3 has 13 residues. The rearrangement uses TRBV10-2 and TRBJ1-5, with D tentatively TRBD1 (5 bases). The receptor was derived from a man between 60 and 75 years old who had recovered from COVID-19. The specimen was peripheral blood. For the CDR3, the DNA is TGCGCCAGCCGCCCGGGGGGGGATCAGCCCCAGCATTTT. It translates to CASRPGGDQPQHF.